This entry describes one TCR beta chain. Self-reported history from a screening survey and questionnaire set each donor's cohort. Data came from immunoSEQ multiplex PCR; TCRdb stores just in-frame clones and leaves some out. The table records 150,000 to 200,000 clones, around 79% of them present only once. The data are from a study of blood T cell repertoires in COVID-19. CDR3 length: 15 residues. This receptor was obtained from a man aged 50 to 59 who had recovered from COVID-19. V usage is TRBV21-1 and J usage is TRBJ1-1. TRBV21-1 corresponds to a pseudogene. The sequencing sample was made of PBMCs or T cells enriched from blood (not recorded which). CDR3 coding DNA: TGTGCCAGCAGCAAACCCCACAGCGGGAACACTGAAGCTTTCTTT. Protein: CASSKPHSGNTEAFF.